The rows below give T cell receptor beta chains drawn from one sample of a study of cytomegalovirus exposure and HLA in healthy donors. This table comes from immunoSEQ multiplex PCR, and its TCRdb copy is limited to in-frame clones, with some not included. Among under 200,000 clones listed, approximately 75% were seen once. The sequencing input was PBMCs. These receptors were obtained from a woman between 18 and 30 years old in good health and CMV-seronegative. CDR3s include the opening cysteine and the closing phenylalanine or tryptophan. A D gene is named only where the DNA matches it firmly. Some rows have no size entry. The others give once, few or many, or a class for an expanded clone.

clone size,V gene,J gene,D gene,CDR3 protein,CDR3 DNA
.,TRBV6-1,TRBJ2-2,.,CASYKTGTTGELFF,TGTGCCAGTTACAAGACAGGCACTACCGGGGAGCTGTTTTTT
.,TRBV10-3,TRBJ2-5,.,CASGTFQETQYF,TGTGCCAGCGGGACCTTCCAAGAGACCCAGTACTTC
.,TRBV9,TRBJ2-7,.,CASSAPRGYEQYF,TGTGCCAGCAGCGCTCCCCGGGGCTACGAGCAGTACTTC
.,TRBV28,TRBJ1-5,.,CASRVGDYQPQHF,TGTGCCAGCAGGGTAGGGGACTATCAGCCCCAGCATTTT
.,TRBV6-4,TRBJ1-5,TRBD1,CASSETTGAQPQHF,TGTGCCAGCAGTGAAACGACAGGGGCTCAGCCCCAGCATTTT
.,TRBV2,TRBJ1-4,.,CASSDIREAQEKLFF,TGTGCCAGCAGTGATATCCGGGAGGCTCAGGAAAAACTGTTTTTT
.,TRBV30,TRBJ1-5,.,CAWSVYSNQPQHF,TGTGCCTGGAGCGTCTATAGCAATCAGCCCCAGCATTTT
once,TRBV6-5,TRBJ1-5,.,CASSYSGSSNQPQHF,TGTGCCAGCAGTTACAGTGGCAGTAGCAATCAGCCCCAGCATTTT
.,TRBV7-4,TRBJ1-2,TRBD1,CASSLPTGTGGPRGYTF,TGTGCCAGCAGCTTGCCGACTGGGACAGGGGGCCCCCGGGGCTACACCTTC
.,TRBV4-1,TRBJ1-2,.,CASTQPLQGYYGYTF,TGCGCCAGCACCCAGCCACTACAGGGATACTATGGCTACACCTTC
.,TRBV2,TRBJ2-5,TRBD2,CASSGLAEETQYF,TGTGCCAGCAGTGGGCTAGCGGAAGAGACCCAGTACTTC
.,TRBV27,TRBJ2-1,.,CASSSHSYNEQFF,TGTGCCAGCAGTTCCCATTCCTACAATGAGCAGTTCTTC
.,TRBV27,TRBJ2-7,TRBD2,CASRDGLAGSYEQYF,TGTGCCAGCAGAGACGGACTAGCGGGCTCCTACGAGCAGTACTTC
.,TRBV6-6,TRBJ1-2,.,CASSYSIGGANGYTF,TGTGCCAGCAGTTACTCGATCGGGGGAGCAAACGGCTACACCTTC
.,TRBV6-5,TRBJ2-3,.,CASSYSVRVDTQYF,TGTGCCAGCAGTTACTCGGTGAGGGTAGATACGCAGTATTTT
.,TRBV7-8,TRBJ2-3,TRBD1,CASSYDRVETDTQYF,TGTGCCAGCAGCTACGACAGGGTTGAGACAGATACGCAGTATTTT
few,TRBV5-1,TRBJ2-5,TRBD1,CASSSGTGIRETQYF,TGCGCCAGCAGCTCGGGGACAGGGATCAGGGAGACCCAGTACTTC
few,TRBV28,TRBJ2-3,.,CASSLLPGDTDTQYF,TGTGCCAGCAGTTTACTCCCCGGGGACACAGATACGCAGTATTTT
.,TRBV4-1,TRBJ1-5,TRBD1,CASSQIQGANQPQHF,TGCGCCAGCAGCCAGATACAGGGGGCCAATCAGCCCCAGCATTTT
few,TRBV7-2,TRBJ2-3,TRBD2,CASSFRAQLAGGQVDTQYF,TGTGCCAGCAGCTTTCGAGCGCAACTAGCGGGGGGGCAGGTAGATACGCAGTATTTT
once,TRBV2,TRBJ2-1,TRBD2,CASSDASGGANEQFF,TGTGCCAGCAGTGACGCTAGCGGGGGGGCCAATGAGCAGTTCTTC
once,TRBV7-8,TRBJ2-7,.,CASSLDNYEQYF,TGTGCCAGCAGCTTGGACAATTACGAGCAGTACTTC
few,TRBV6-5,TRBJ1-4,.,CASSYAGAANEKLFF,TGTGCCAGCAGTTACGCGGGGGCCGCTAATGAAAAACTGTTTTTT
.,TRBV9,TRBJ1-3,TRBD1,CASSDPGQGIGGNTIYF,TGTGCCAGCAGCGATCCGGGACAGGGGATCGGTGGAAACACCATATATTTT
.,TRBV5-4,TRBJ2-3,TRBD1,CASSLATGADTQYF,TGTGCCAGCAGCTTAGCCACAGGGGCAGATACGCAGTATTTT
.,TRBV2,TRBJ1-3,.,CASAGFSGNTIYF,TGTGCCAGCGCAGGGTTCTCTGGAAACACCATATATTTT
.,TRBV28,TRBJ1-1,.,CASTVNTEAFF,TGTGCCAGTACGGTAAACACTGAAGCTTTCTTT
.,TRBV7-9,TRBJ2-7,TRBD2,CASRDGTSGFNEQYF,TGTGCCAGCAGGGATGGGACTAGCGGCTTTAACGAGCAGTACTTC
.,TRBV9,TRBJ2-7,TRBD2,CASSARGAGDYEQYF,TGTGCCAGCAGCGCCCGGGGAGCGGGGGACTACGAGCAGTACTTC
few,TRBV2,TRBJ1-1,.,CASILQGNTEAFF,TGTGCCAGCATTTTACAGGGGAACACTGAAGCTTTCTTT
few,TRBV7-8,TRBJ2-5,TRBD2,CASSLSPGEGTQYF,TGTGCCAGCAGCTTATCTCCGGGGGAGGGGACCCAGTACTTC
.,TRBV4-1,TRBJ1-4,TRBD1,CASSQRTGPGKLFF,TGCGCCAGCAGCCAAAGGACAGGGCCGGGAAAACTGTTTTTT
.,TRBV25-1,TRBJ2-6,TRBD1,CASSDWTGEDGANVLTF,TGTGCCAGCAGTGACTGGACAGGGGAGGATGGGGCCAACGTCCTGACTTTC